A selection of T cell receptor beta chains follows, all from one sample in a study of T-cell memory formation after mild COVID-19. TCRdb reprocessed the 5' RACE reads via MiXCR and lists one record per CDR3 protein. The data show 470,000 or so distinct CDR3 sequences, around 25% seen once. The specimen was PBMCs or a T cell subset sorted from them (not recorded which). These receptors were taken from an adult woman who had mild COVID-19 (a few samples of this study predate the infection). Cell type and time point are not known. CDR3s include the opening cysteine and the closing phenylalanine or tryptophan. A D gene is named only where the DNA matches it firmly. The size of a clone is reported for some rows only, either as once, few or many, or as a class for expanded clones.

clone size,V gene,CDR3 length,J gene,D gene,CDR3 DNA,CDR3 protein
few,TRBV7-6,15,TRBJ1-1,NA,TGTGCCAGCAGCTTTGATTACGGCCGAGGGGCTGAAGCTTTCTTT,CASSFDYGRGAEAFF
few,TRBV15,18,TRBJ2-5,TRBD1,TGTGCCACCAGCAGTCTACAGGGGGCTCTAAGGGGAAAAGAGACCCAGTACTTC,CATSSLQGALRGKETQYF
NA,TRBV7-9,13,TRBJ2-3,NA,TGTGCCAGCAGCTTAGCTAGGACGGGTACGCAGTATTTT,CASSLARTGTQYF
NA,TRBV7-8,16,TRBJ2-1,NA,TGTGCCAGCAGCCACCCCCACAGCGGCTCCTACAATGAGCAGTTCTTC,CASSHPHSGSYNEQFF
NA,TRBV25-1,13,TRBJ2-5,NA,TGTGCCAGAAGTGAATCTCCGAAAGAGACCCAGTACTTC,CARSESPKETQYF
few,TRBV5-1,19,TRBJ2-3,TRBD2,TGCGCCAGCAGCTTTGGCCGGGCTAGCGGGGGCCGGATAGGAGATACGCAGTATTTT,CASSFGRASGGRIGDTQYF
NA,TRBV24-1,14,TRBJ1-1,NA,TGTGCCACCAGTGATGGGACGTTTGACACTGAAGCTTTCTTT,CATSDGTFDTEAFF
NA,TRBV7-3,16,TRBJ2-1,NA,TGTGCCAGCAGCGCCCTAGCCCCGAGCTCCTACAATGAGCAGTTCTTC,CASSALAPSSYNEQFF
NA,TRBV14,14,TRBJ2-7,TRBD1,TGTGCCAGCAGCCAAGGGACAGGGAATCGGGAGCAGTACTTC,CASSQGTGNREQYF
few,TRBV4-1,13,TRBJ2-7,NA,TGCGCCAGCAGCCAAGTTGTGAGCTACGAGCAGTACTTC,CASSQVVSYEQYF
few,TRBV6-6,16,TRBJ2-1,NA,TGTGCCAGCAGCGACTTGCGGGGATTCTCCTACAATGAGCAGTTCTTC,CASSDLRGFSYNEQFF
NA,TRBV30,13,TRBJ2-1,NA,TGTGCCTGGAGTAGGGAACTTGGTAATGAGCAGTTCTTC,CAWSRELGNEQFF
few,TRBV20-1,16,TRBJ1-1,NA,TGCAGTGCTAGGGGGCAACGGGGCACCCTGAACACTGAAGCTTTCTTT,CSARGQRGTLNTEAFF
NA,TRBV29-1,15,TRBJ2-3,TRBD2,TGCAGCGTTGGCATCGGACTAGCGATGACAGATACGCAGTATTTT,CSVGIGLAMTDTQYF
NA,TRBV5-1,15,TRBJ1-2,TRBD1,TGCGCCAGCAGCTCCTCCGGGACAGGGGGAAATGGCTACACCTTC,CASSSSGTGGNGYTF
few,TRBV27,16,TRBJ2-7,NA,TGTGCCAGCAGCCGCGACCCGTACTTTAGCTCCTACGAGCAGTACTTC,CASSRDPYFSSYEQYF
few,TRBV5-4,14,TRBJ1-2,NA,TGTGCCAGCAGCTTGAGCGACAGACGCTATGGCTACACCTTC,CASSLSDRRYGYTF
NA,TRBV10-3,15,TRBJ2-7,NA,TGTGCCATCAGTGAGTCGAGGGGGGGTCCCTACGAGCAGTACTTC,CAISESRGGPYEQYF
NA,TRBV9,16,TRBJ2-3,NA,TGTGCCAGCAGCGCGGCAGGACCCTGTAGCACAGATACGCAGTATTTT,CASSAAGPCSTDTQYF
NA,TRBV20-1,16,TRBJ2-3,NA,TGCAGTGCTAGAGATTGGGGGACCCTCCGGAAGGATACGCAGTATTTT,CSARDWGTLRKDTQYF
NA,TRBV7-8,14,TRBJ2-5,NA,TGTGCCAGCAGCTTAGGGACTCAGGGAGAGACCCAGTACTTC,CASSLGTQGETQYF
few,TRBV20-1,14,TRBJ2-2,NA,TGCAGTGCAGCCGGGACGGCGAACACCGGGGAGCTGTTTTTT,CSAAGTANTGELFF
NA,TRBV6-2/TRBV6-3,14,TRBJ1-5,NA,TGTGCCAGCGGGAACAACAGGTGGGGTGAGCCCCAGCATTTT,CASGNNRWGEPQHF
NA,TRBV12-3/TRBV12-4,15,TRBJ2-1,NA,TGTGCCAGCAGGGGTTGGGGGGGGGCCTTCCATGAGCAGTTCTTC,CASRGWGGAFHEQFF
NA,TRBV12-3/TRBV12-4,13,TRBJ1-1,NA,TGTGCCAGCAGTCCGGCCACGGACACTGAAGCTTTCTTT,CASSPATDTEAFF
few,TRBV12-3/TRBV12-4,14,TRBJ1-4,TRBD1,TGTGCCAGCAGCTATGGACAGGGTGAAGAAAAACTGTTTTTT,CASSYGQGEEKLFF
NA,TRBV30,14,TRBJ2-7,NA,TGTGCCTGGAGTGTACTCCTGAACTCCTACGAGCAGTACTTC,CAWSVLLNSYEQYF
NA,TRBV6-1,15,TRBJ2-3,TRBD1,TGTGCCAGCAGAGACGGGACAGGGGATACAGATACGCAGTATTTT,CASRDGTGDTDTQYF
NA,TRBV30,13,TRBJ2-7,TRBD1,TGTGCCTGGAGGGGGACAGGGTCCCGCGAGCAGTACTTC,CAWRGTGSREQYF
NA,TRBV7-2,15,TRBJ2-1,NA,TGTGCCAGCAGCTCGAAGACTTCCCCTAAGGGTGAGCAGTTCTTC,CASSSKTSPKGEQFF
NA,TRBV20-1,11,TRBJ1-3,NA,TGCAGTGCTAGCGAGCGAACCACCATATATTTT,CSASERTTIYF
NA,TRBV30,18,TRBJ2-7,TRBD2,TGTGCCTGGACCATGGGGACCCCAGGACTAGCGCGAAACTACGAGCAGTACTTC,CAWTMGTPGLARNYEQYF
NA,TRBV27,15,TRBJ2-7,TRBD1,TGTGCCAGCAGTTCCTCCGGGACAGGGGGCTTTGAGCAGTACTTC,CASSSSGTGGFEQYF
NA,TRBV24-1,13,TRBJ2-2,NA,TGTGCCACCAGTGATTCCTTCCACGGGGAGCTGTTTTTT,CATSDSFHGELFF
NA,TRBV29-1,14,TRBJ2-7,TRBD2,TGCAGCGTGCCGGGGATCGGGGGAGGGAACGAGCAGTACTTC,CSVPGIGGGNEQYF
NA,TRBV30,14,TRBJ2-3,TRBD2,TGTGCCTGGAGGGGACTAGGACCCACAGATACGCAGTATTTT,CAWRGLGPTDTQYF
few,TRBV7-9,14,TRBJ1-2,TRBD1,TGTGCCAGCAGCTGGGACAGGGTTAACTATGGCTACACCTTC,CASSWDRVNYGYTF
many,TRBV5-1,16,TRBJ2-1,TRBD2,TGCGCCAGCATCGCCGTGAGCGGGAGGGCCTACAATGAGCAGTTCTTC,CASIAVSGRAYNEQFF
NA,TRBV5-1,18,TRBJ1-6,NA,TGCGCCAGCAGCTTGGTCGGGTCCCGTAGCTCCTATAATTCACCCCTCCACTTT,CASSLVGSRSSYNSPLHF
NA,TRBV5-1,14,TRBJ2-5,NA,TGCGCCAGCAGCTTCCCGGGACTGCCGGAGACCCAGTACTTC,CASSFPGLPETQYF
NA,TRBV7-9,16,TRBJ2-2,NA,TGTGCCAGCAGCTCCTTTGGGGGAGAAGGCACCGGGGAGCTGTTTTTT,CASSSFGGEGTGELFF